The 3 T cell receptor beta chains in this list originate from one sample, sequenced in a study of T cell changes during pregnancy in multiple sclerosis. Sequencing used immunoSEQ multiplex PCR; TCRdb keeps in-frame clones, though not all of them. The data show 95,000 to 100,000 clones, about 90% seen once. Source: peripheral blood, taken after pregnancy. These receptors were collected from a female donor in good health, enrolled as a control in a pregnancy study.

The chain recombines TRBV11-2 with TRBJ2-5, with a possible D match to TRBD1 (6 bases). Trimming stripped 3 bases from V and 5 bases from J, with 13 bases between. Germline values: CDR1 SGHAT, CDR2 FQNNGV. The CDR3 has 14 residues. The CDR3 is CASSFGWGLETQYF. CDR3 nucleotides: TGTGCCAGCAGCTTTGGGTGGGGGCTGGAGACCCAGTACTTC.

The rearrangement joins TRBV28 to TRBJ1-5; 7 bases are shared with TRBD1. The length of the CDR3 is 15 residues. Germline lookup yields CDR1 MDHEN and CDR2 SYDVKM. The V gene end was trimmed by 3 bases and the J gene end by 4 bases; junction bases not matched to a gene: 6. In DNA, the CDR3 is TGTGCCAGCAGTTTCAGACAGGGTCGGAATCAGCCCCAGCATTTT. It codes for CASSFRQGRNQPQHF. Filled out from reference TRBV28 and TRBJ1-5, the complete variable domain reads DVKVTQSSRYLVKRTGEKVFLECVQDMDHENMFWYRQDPGLGLRLIYFSYDVKMKEKGDIPEGYSVSREKKERFSLILESASTNQTSMYLCASSFRQGRNQPQHFGDGTRLSIL.

The V and J genes are TRBV11-2 and TRBJ2-3; 8 bases match TRBD2. V gave up 5 bases and J gave up 2 bases; unmatched junction bases: 9. The CDR3 is 16 residues long. Germline loops: CDR1 SGHAT, CDR2 FQNNGV. The CDR3 nucleotides read TGTGCCAGCAGCCACTATAGCGGGAAAATCACAGATACGCAGTATTTT. It translates to CASSHYSGKITDTQYF. Looking up the rest from reference TRBV11-2 and TRBJ2-3 gives the full variable domain: EAGVAQSPRYKIIEKRQSVAFWCNPISGHATLYWYQQILGQGPKLLIQFQNNGVVDDSQLPKDRFSAERLKGVDSTLKIQPAKLEDSAVYLCASSHYSGKITDTQYFGPGTRLTVL.